This T cell receptor (beta chain) was identified in a study of blood T cell repertoires in COVID-19. As for the study in general: Italy, Spain and the United States were the sources of the convalescent and acute COVID-19 samples. T cells, B-cell-depleted T cells, or PBMCs provided the cDNA or gDNA that served as material.

Study processing details: Reference gene primer amplification gave estimated nucleated cell counts. Generated by immunoSEQ multiplex PCR, the TCRdb table keeps only in-frame clones and is missing some. V and J calls and clone size come straight from that table; D and trimming were deduced from the DNA. The table shows about 63,000 clones, with about 80% occurring only once. The CDR3 extends over 16 amino acids. Germline V lookup: CDR1 LGHNA, CDR2 YNFKEQ. With 0 bases clipped from V and 4 bases from J, the junction kept 6 bases outside the gene matches. The receptor was isolated from a human donor in a cohort sampled during active COVID-19. The chain couples TRBV4-2 to TRBJ1-1, with 9 bases fitting TRBD1. Sequenced: peripheral blood. The CDR3 DNA reads as TGTGCCAGCAGCCAAGACCCCCGACAGGGGGGCACTGAAGCTTTCTTT. Protein: CASSQDPRQGGTEAFF.